This TCR beta chain was sequenced for a study of blood T cell repertoires in COVID-19. Overall study: Cohort 3 donors were reported recovered after two negative PCRs, clearance, or symptom resolution. From the United States, Italy and Spain came samples of acute and convalescent COVID-19. The analysed material was cDNA or gDNA that came from T cells, B-cell-depleted T cells, or PBMCs.

CDR1 is SEHNR and CDR2 is FQNEAQ in the germline V gene (reference sequence). The CDR3 extends over 15 amino acids. V lost 6 bases and J lost 1, with 15 bases in between. The repertoire was sequenced with immunoSEQ multiplex PCR; TCRdb's copy has only in-frame clones and lacks some. The sample includes over 200,000 clones, 86% seen only once; the top ten take roughly 3.3%. This clone appeared once. The V and J genes are TRBV7-9 and TRBJ1-1, with D possibly matching TRBD1 (5 bases). The source is a woman between 50 and 59 years old in a cohort exposed to, infected with or recovered from COVID-19 (not recorded which). The specimen sequenced was PBMCs or T cells enriched from blood (not recorded which). CDR3 sequence: CASSLSGAWNTEAFF. The CDR3 DNA follows: TGTGCCAGCAGTCTCAGTGGGGCATGGAACACTGAAGCTTTCTTT.